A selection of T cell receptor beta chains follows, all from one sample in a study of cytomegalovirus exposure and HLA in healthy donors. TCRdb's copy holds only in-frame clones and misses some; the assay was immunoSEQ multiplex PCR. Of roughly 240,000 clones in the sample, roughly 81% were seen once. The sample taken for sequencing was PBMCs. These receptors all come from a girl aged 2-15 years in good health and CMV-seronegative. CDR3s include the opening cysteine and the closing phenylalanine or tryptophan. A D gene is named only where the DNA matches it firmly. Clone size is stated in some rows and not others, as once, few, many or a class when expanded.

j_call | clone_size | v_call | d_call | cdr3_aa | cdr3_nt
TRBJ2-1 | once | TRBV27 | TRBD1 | CASSLPTGINEQFF | TGTGCCAGCAGTTTACCGACAGGGATCAATGAGCAGTTCTTC
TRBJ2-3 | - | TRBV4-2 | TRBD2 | CASSQDLAGASTDTQYF | TGTGCCAGCAGCCAAGACTTAGCGGGGGCTAGCACAGATACGCAGTATTTT
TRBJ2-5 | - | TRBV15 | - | CATSRGPETQYF | TGTGCCACCAGCAGAGGTCCGGAGACCCAGTACTTC
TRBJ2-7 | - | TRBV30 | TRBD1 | CAWAGTVFYEQYF | TGTGCCTGGGCCGGGACAGTCTTTTACGAGCAGTACTTC
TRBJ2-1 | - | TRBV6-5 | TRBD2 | CAAGGGNEQFF | TGTGCCGCAGGCGGGGGTAATGAGCAGTTCTTC
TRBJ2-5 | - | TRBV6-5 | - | CASRPGVGEQYF | TGTGCCAGCAGACCCGGGGTGGGTGAGCAGTACTTC
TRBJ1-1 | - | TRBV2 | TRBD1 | CASSGWGQGSEAFF | TGTGCCAGCAGTGGGTGGGGACAGGGCTCTGAAGCTTTCTTT
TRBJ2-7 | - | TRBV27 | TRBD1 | CASSGQGVRYEQYF | TGTGCCAGCAGCGGACAGGGAGTTCGTTACGAGCAGTACTTC
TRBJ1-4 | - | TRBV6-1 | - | CASKTTGSFNEKLFF | TGTGCCAGCAAAACAACAGGGTCTTTCAATGAAAAACTGTTTTTT
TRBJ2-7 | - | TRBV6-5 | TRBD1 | CASSRPGTGTYEQYF | TGTGCCAGCAGTCGTCCCGGGACAGGTACCTACGAGCAGTACTTC
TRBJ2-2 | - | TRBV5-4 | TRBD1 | CASSLARQGSGTGELFF | TGTGCCAGCAGCTTGGCTCGACAGGGGAGCGGCACCGGGGAGCTGTTTTTT
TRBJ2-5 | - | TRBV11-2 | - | CASSPGGGGQYF | TGTGCCAGCAGCCCTGGGGGCGGTGGCCAGTACTTC
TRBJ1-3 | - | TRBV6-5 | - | CASSYSLLGAVNTIYF | TGTGCCAGCAGTTACTCTTTACTCGGAGCCGTAAACACCATATATTTT
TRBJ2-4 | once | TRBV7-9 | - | CASSSTGVVENIQYF | TGTGCCAGCAGCTCCACAGGCGTTGTTGAAAACATTCAGTACTTC
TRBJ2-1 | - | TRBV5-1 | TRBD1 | CASSLPGQGYNEQFF | TGCGCCAGCAGCCTACCGGGACAGGGGTACAATGAGCAGTTCTTC
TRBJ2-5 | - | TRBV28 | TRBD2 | CASSYGLGSGTQYF | TGTGCCAGCAGTTATGGACTAGGTTCGGGGACCCAGTACTTC
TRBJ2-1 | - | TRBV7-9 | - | CASSFGDFNEQFF | TGTGCCAGCAGCTTCGGAGACTTCAATGAGCAGTTCTTC
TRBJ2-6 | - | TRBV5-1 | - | CASSPTPAGANVLTF | TGCGCCAGCAGCCCCACACCAGCTGGGGCCAACGTCCTGACTTTC
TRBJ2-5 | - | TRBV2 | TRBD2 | CASSLASGGETQYF | TGTGCCAGCAGCCTTGCTAGCGGGGGAGAGACCCAGTACTTC
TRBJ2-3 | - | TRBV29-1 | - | CSVVGGYDTQYF | TGCAGCGTTGTAGGGGGATACGATACGCAGTATTTT
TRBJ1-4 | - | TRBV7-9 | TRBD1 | CASSYGSGGTNEKLFF | TGTGCCAGCAGCTATGGATCAGGGGGGACTAATGAAAAACTGTTTTTT
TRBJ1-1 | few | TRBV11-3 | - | CASSFPMTENTEAFF | TGTGCCAGCAGCTTCCCAATGACAGAGAACACTGAAGCTTTCTTT
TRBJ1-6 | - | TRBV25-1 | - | CASSETSEYNSPLHF | TGTGCCAGCAGTGAAACGTCGGAGTATAATTCACCCCTCCACTTT
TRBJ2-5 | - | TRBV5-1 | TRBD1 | CASVRQGLQETQYF | TGCGCCAGTGTGAGACAGGGCCTCCAAGAGACCCAGTACTTC
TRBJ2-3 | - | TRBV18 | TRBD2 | CASSPVAGSTDTQYF | TGTGCCAGCTCACCCGTAGCGGGGAGCACAGATACGCAGTATTTT
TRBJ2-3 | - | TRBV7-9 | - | CASSLRPGKTDTQYF | TGTGCCAGCAGCTTACGTCCCGGGAAGACAGATACGCAGTATTTT
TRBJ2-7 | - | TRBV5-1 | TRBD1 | CATGTGIGNEQYF | TGCGCCACCGGGACAGGGATCGGGAACGAGCAGTACTTC
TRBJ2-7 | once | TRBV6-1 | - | CASGQGYEQYF | TGTGCCAGTGGTCAGGGCTACGAGCAGTACTTC
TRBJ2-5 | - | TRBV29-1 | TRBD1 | CSVEVNRGRHWETQYF | TGCAGCGTTGAAGTTAACAGGGGGCGGCATTGGGAGACCCAGTACTTC
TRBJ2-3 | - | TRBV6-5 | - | CASSYSTGSTDTQYF | TGTGCCAGCAGTTACTCGACAGGTAGCACAGATACGCAGTATTTT
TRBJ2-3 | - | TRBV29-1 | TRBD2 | CSVGDSAGVRDTQYF | TGCAGCGTTGGGGATTCGGCGGGAGTTAGAGATACGCAGTATTTT
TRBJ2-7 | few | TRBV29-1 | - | CSVERQGGLEQYF | TGCAGCGTTGAGAGACAGGGAGGCCTCGAGCAGTACTTC